The entry that follows covers one T cell receptor beta chain sequence. This sample is drawn from a study of technical replicates of blood from a handful of donors. The junction had 4 bases not matched to a gene; V was cut back by 5 bases and J by 5 bases. The CDR3 is 15 residues long. Germline-derived CDR1 and CDR2 are LNHDA and SQIVND (reference sequence). Clones were read by immunoSEQ multiplex PCR, and TCRdb kept only the in-frame ones, dropping some. Counted here are about 80,000 clones, 85% to 95% occurring once; the ten biggest clones make up 0.35% to 0.45%. The sequence was collected from a human donor in good health. Material for sequencing was T cells isolated from PBMCs. The chain carries TRBV19 and TRBJ1-4, with 11 bases matching TRBD1. CDR3 nucleotide sequence: TGTGCCAGTAGTCGGTGGACAGGGGGCAATGAAAAACTGTTTTTT. This codes for CASSRWTGGNEKLFF. Based on the CDR3 plus reference TRBV19 and TRBJ1-4, the full variable domain is DGGITQSPKYLFRKEGQNVTLSCEQNLNHDAMYWYRQDPGQGLRLIYYSQIVNDFQKGDIAEGYSVSREKKESFPLTVTSAQKNPTAFYLCASSRWTGGNEKLFFGSGTQLSVL.